The clone carrying this T cell receptor (beta chain) was counted many times. Its antigen is unknown. The read gets to within 3 residues of the CDR3 end, and the germline J gene fills in the rest. TCRdb keeps only in-frame clones here, not all; method: immunoSEQ multiplex PCR. The sample yields approximately 30,000 clones, without any singletons. The CDR3 spans 15 residues. Germline assignment: CDR1 SGHTA and CDR2 FQGTGA. With 4 bases clipped from V and 1 base from J, the junction kept 3 bases outside the gene matches. These data belong to a study of T cell clonality in common variable immunodeficiency. Overall study results and limits: CVID subjects shared fewer TCRbeta clones than healthy controls did. Compared with healthy controls, CVID subjects showed increased TCRbeta clonality, mostly in about a third.

This receptor was taken from a person aged 18 to 75 in good health. Sequenced sample: peripheral blood mononuclear cells. J is TRBJ2-3 and V is TRBV7-3; 9 bases are shared with TRBD1. The part of the CDR3 DNA that was read is TGTGCCAGCAGCTCCCGGACAGGGGGCACAGATACG. This translates into CASSSRTGGTDT. The entire CDR3 protein is CASSSRTGGTDTQYF.